This passage covers 24 T cell receptor beta chains from one sample sequenced in a study of T cell responses to AZD1222 COVID-19 vaccine. Only in-frame clones appear in the TCRdb table, and some are missing; sequencing was by immunoSEQ multiplex PCR. The sample comprises roughly 150,000 clones, 80% to 95% of which are singletons, and about 2.3% rests with the top ten. The specimen comprised peripheral blood, sampled on day 0 of AZD1222 vaccination. Receptors were obtained from an adult in good health.

The CDR3 sequence: CASSRLDRGMSEQYF. The CDR3 coding sequence is TGTGCCAGCAGCCGTCTGGACAGGGGGATGAGCGAGCAGTACTTC. V gene TRBV7-9 combines with J gene TRBJ2-7; 10 bases line up with TRBD1. Unmatched junction bases numbered 10, after V lost 5 bases and J lost 6 bases. Looked up from germline, CDR1 is SEHNR and CDR2 is FQNEAQ (reference sequence). The CDR3 sequence is 15 residues long.

A note on this clone: The same CDR3 also results from other DNA sequences found in this sample. In DNA form, the CDR3 reads TGTGCCAGTAGTATAAGCCGAAACACTGAAGCTTTCTTT. Translation gives CASSISRNTEAFF. V is TRBV19 and J is TRBJ1-1; D is unclear. This CDR3 has 13 amino acids. Trimming took off 2 bases at V and 2 bases at J, with 6 bases between the two ends. The germline V gene encodes CDR1 LNHDA and CDR2 SQIVND (reference sequence).

This rearrangement joins TRBV3-1 (or the pseudogene TRBV3-2) to TRBJ2-7; D is undetermined. The CDR3 is 18 residues long. Trimming left V 1 base short and J 2 bases short, with 21 bases between. Per germline, CDR1 LGHDT and CDR2 YNNKEL (reference sequence). Here the CDR3 reads CASSQVLKSRAAAYEQYF. The CDR3 nucleotides are TGTGCCAGCAGCCAAGTTTTAAAGAGCCGTGCAGCTGCCTACGAGCAGTACTTC.

The V call is TRBV4-3, the J call TRBJ2-1; TRBD2 aligns across 9 bases. The trim removed 0 bases at V and 4 bases at J, leaving 7 bases unmatched. This CDR3 spans 17 amino acids. Germline V gives CDR1 LGHNA, CDR2 YSLEER. CDR3 residues: CASSQEWSSGVYNEQFF. CDR3 sequence (DNA): TGCGCCAGCAGCCAAGAATGGTCTAGCGGGGTGTACAATGAGCAGTTCTTC.

The rearrangement links TRBV4-3 to TRBJ2-2, with TRBD2 matching over 12 bases. Germline values: CDR1 LGHNA, CDR2 YSLEER. The CDR3 contains 18 residues. Trimming at V came to 5 bases and at J to 2 bases, leaving 9 bases not matched to a gene. The chain's CDR3 is CASSDTSGGSKNTGELFF. The CDR3 DNA reads TGCGCCAGCAGCGACACTAGCGGGGGGTCCAAAAACACCGGGGAGCTGTTTTTT.

The V gene is TRBV10-3, the J gene TRBJ1-2, with TRBD1 identical over 7 bases. The V and J ends lost 6 bases and 8 bases, in that order; junction bases with no gene match: 12. The CDR3 contains 14 residues. Germline V gene data show CDR1 as ENHRY and CDR2 as SYGVKD. The CDR3 coding sequence is TGTGCCATCAGCCGAGGGGGCTCGTACGAGGGCTACACCTTC. Translated, it gives CAISRGGSYEGYTF.

J is TRBJ1-5 and V is TRBV19; D is perhaps TRBD1 (5 bases). CDR3 size: 15 residues. The V gene's germline CDR1 is LNHDA and CDR2 SQIVND (reference sequence). The ends were cut back, 0 bases at V and 4 bases at J, with 10 bases in the middle. The CDR3 nucleotides are TGTGCCAGTAGTATAGATGGGACGTTAAATCAGCCCCAGCATTTT. Translating it yields CASSIDGTLNQPQHF.

This chain connects TRBV27 to TRBJ1-2, with 8 bases identical to TRBD1. Looked up from germline, CDR1 is MNHEY and CDR2 is SMNVEV (reference sequence). This CDR3 is 15 amino acids long. The ends lost 3 bases at V and 7 bases at J; junction bases unmatched: 10. CDR3 loop: CASSFLGGQALGYTF. Here the CDR3 DNA reads TGTGCCAGCAGTTTCCTAGGGGGACAGGCCCTTGGCTACACCTTC.

V gene TRBV11-2 combines with J gene TRBJ1-3, with D unclear. Trimming took off 5 bases at V and 0 bases at J, with 8 bases between the two ends. CDR1 and CDR2 (germline): SGHAT, FQNNGV. The CDR3 consists of 14 residues. DNA of the CDR3: TGTGCCAGCAGCCCTCAAGGCTCTGGAAACACCATATATTTT. This encodes CASSPQGSGNTIYF. Full variable domain (outside the CDR3, taken from reference TRBV11-2 and TRBJ1-3): EAGVAQSPRYKIIEKRQSVAFWCNPISGHATLYWYQQILGQGPKLLIQFQNNGVVDDSQLPKDRFSAERLKGVDSTLKIQPAKLEDSAVYLCASSPQGSGNTIYFGEGSWLTVV.

The chain is built from TRBV6-5 and TRBJ1-3; D is uncertain. Germline V gene data show CDR1 as MNHEY and CDR2 as SVGAGI. The CDR3 has 15 amino acids. With 0 bases removed from V and 0 bases from J, the gap between germline ends came to 6 bases. CDR3 nucleotide sequence: TGTGCCAGCAGTTACTCCCGGGTCTCTGGAAACACCATATATTTT. This translates into CASSYSRVSGNTIYF.

This clone was found once. The chain uses TRBV5-1 and TRBJ1-6; TRBD1 aligns across 11 bases. The V segment lost 3 bases and the J segment 14 bases; nucleotides outside the gene matches: 4. The CDR3 length is 13 residues. In germline, CDR1 is SGHRS, CDR2 YFSETQ. CDR3 DNA: TGCGCCAGCAGCTGGGGACAGGGGGGAACCCTCCACTTT. Translating it yields CASSWGQGGTLHF.

In nucleotides, the CDR3 is TGTGCCATCAGCGACACAAAAACCTACGAGCAGTACTTC. It specifies CAISDTKTYEQYF. This chain joins TRBV10-3 and TRBJ2-7; D gene ambiguous. The V and J ends lost 6 bases and 2 bases respectively, with 11 bases between them. CDR1 is ENHRY and CDR2 is SYGVKD in the germline V gene. The CDR3 runs to 13 residues.

The chain joins TRBV3-1 (or the pseudogene TRBV3-2) to TRBJ1-4; 7 bases agree with TRBD1. Losses at the gene ends were 4 bases for V and 3 bases for J; bases not matched to a gene: 5. CDR1 and CDR2 (germline): LGHDT, YNNKEL (reference sequence). CDR3 length: 15 amino acids. CDR3 DNA sequence: TGTGCCAGCAGCCTTAAAGGGGGCTCTAATGAAAAACTGTTTTTT. Protein: CASSLKGGSNEKLFF.

The V and J genes are TRBV19 and TRBJ2-1; D may be TRBD1 or TRBD2 (6 bases each). CDR1 is LNHDA, CDR2 SQIVND, per germline (reference sequence). The CDR3 has 15 amino acids. V was clipped by 7 bases and J by 5 bases, with 18 bases between them. The CDR3 DNA sequence: TGTGCCAGTACCAGGCAGGGGCGGGGAAACAATGAGCAGTTCTTC. This gives the protein CASTRQGRGNNEQFF.

The chain joins TRBV4-3 to TRBJ1-1; D not certain. Germline V CDR1 and CDR2: LGHNA, YSLEER. The CDR3 is 15 residues long. V dropped 4 bases and J dropped 7 bases, with 19 bases sitting between them. Here the CDR3 reads CASSLRVGRNFEAFF. CDR3 DNA: TGCGCCAGCAGCCTGAGGGTGGGCAGGAACTTTGAAGCTTTCTTT.

The table lists this clone with many counts. This sequence joins TRBV7-8 and TRBJ2-2; no firm D call. Germline CDR1 is SGHVS and CDR2 is FQNEAQ. V was cut by 1 base and J by 0 bases, with 9 bases left in between. The CDR3 totals 16 residues. The CDR3: CASSLVSSANTGELFF. In DNA form, the CDR3 reads TGTGCCAGCAGCTTAGTGTCTAGTGCGAACACCGGGGAGCTGTTTTTT.

The rearrangement joins TRBV3-1 (or the pseudogene TRBV3-2) to TRBJ2-7; 8 nucleotides agree with TRBD2. Germline V gene sequence: CDR1 LGHDT, CDR2 YNNKEL (reference sequence). CDR3 length: 15 residues. The V and J ends lost 2 bases and 5 bases, in that order; junction bases with no gene match: 8. The CDR3 sequence: CASSQRPGLVHEQYF. CDR3 sequence (DNA): TGTGCCAGCAGCCAACGACCGGGACTAGTGCACGAGCAGTACTTC.

Note on this clone: Other DNA sequences in the same sample also yield this CDR3. This chain joins TRBV6-5 and TRBJ2-7; 11 positions match TRBD1. The germline V gene has CDR1 MNHEY and CDR2 SVGAGI. The CDR3 runs 14 residues. Trimming removed 2 bases from V and 4 bases from J; junction bases left unmatched: 1. The CDR3 protein is CASSYGTGGYEQYF. In DNA, the CDR3 is TGTGCCAGCAGTTACGGGACAGGGGGGTACGAGCAGTACTTC.

The chain uses TRBV4-1 and TRBJ1-6, with 11 bases that match TRBD1. After removal of 4 bases from V and 8 bases from J, the junction contained 4 bases not matched to a gene. CDR3 length equals 15 residues. CDR1 and CDR2 from the germline V gene are MGHRA and YSYEKL. The CDR3 is CASSLRTGGDSPLHF. The CDR3 nucleotides are TGCGCCAGCAGCCTTCGGACAGGGGGCGATTCACCCCTCCACTTT.

The V gene is TRBV5-1, the J gene TRBJ2-5, with 8 bases aligning to TRBD1. CDR3 length equals 15 residues. V lost 3 bases, J lost 4 bases, and 8 bases stayed unmatched. Germline V gene sequence: CDR1 SGHRS, CDR2 YFSETQ. CDR3 sequence: CASSSSTGVPETQYF. The CDR3 nucleotides are TGCGCCAGCAGCTCCTCGACAGGGGTCCCAGAGACCCAGTACTTC.

The V gene is TRBV29-1, the J gene TRBJ1-3; D may be TRBD1 (6 bases). The V end lost 1 base, the J end lost 0 bases, and 16 bases lay between the germline ends. The CDR3 length is 17 residues. CDR1 SQVTM and CDR2 ANQGSEA come from the germline V gene. The CDR3 DNA reads TGCAGCGTTGAAGGAGGGGATGGGGGGCCCTCTGGAAACACCATATATTTT. It is translated as CSVEGGDGGPSGNTIYF.

The chain is built from TRBV18 and TRBJ1-4, with TRBD1 as a possible D gene (6 bases). CDR3 length equals 15 residues. V lost 2 bases and J 8 bases, leaving 15 bases between the germline ends. The V gene's germline CDR1 is KGHSH and CDR2 LQKENI. The DNA of the CDR3 is TGTGCCAGCTCACCATTAAACAGGGAGGGGGAAAAACTGTTTTTT. This sequence encodes CASSPLNREGEKLFF.

This chain joins TRBV4-2 and TRBJ1-6; 7 bases align to TRBD1. CDR3 length: 16 amino acids. J gave up 2 bases and V 1 base, and 2 bases lay outside the gene matches. In germline, CDR1 is LGHNA, CDR2 YNFKEQ. The CDR3: CASSQGGQTYNSPLHF. The CDR3, as DNA: TGTGCCAGCAGCCAAGGGGGACAGACCTATAATTCACCCCTCCACTTT.

The chain combines TRBV9 with TRBJ2-7; D is uncertain. The CDR3 consists of 13 residues. V lost 2 bases and J 3 bases, leaving 9 bases between the germline ends. In germline, CDR1 is SGDLS, CDR2 YYNGEE. CDR3 nucleotide sequence: TGTGCCAGCAGCGTGGATCCCATCTACGAGCAGTACTTC. Amino acid sequence: CASSVDPIYEQYF.